The 22 T cell receptor beta chains reported below all come from one sample, sequenced in a study of monozygotic twins with inflammatory bowel disease. TCRdb re-called the 5' RACE reads; one entry per CDR3 protein, DNA not given. Listed are fewer than 400,000 distinct CDR3 sequences; 5.6% falls within the top ten. The specimen was blood. Receptors originate from a human donor with ulcerative colitis or Crohn's disease, or a healthy co-twin of an affected twin (not recorded which).

The J gene is TRBJ1-1, the V gene TRBV9; TCRdb proposes TRBD1, but this gene call is untestable without DNA. CDR1 and CDR2 (germline): SGDLS, YYNGEE. The CDR3 covers 16 residues. The CDR3 loop is CASSPGGAGMNTEAFF. The variable domain in full, with the rest retrieved from reference TRBV9 and TRBJ1-1, is DSGVTQTPKHLITATGQRVTLRCSPRSGDLSVYWYQQSLDQGLQFLIQYYNGEERAKGNILERFSAQQFPDLHSELNLSSLELGDSALYFCASSPGGAGMNTEAFFGQGTRLTVV.

The CDR3 loop is CASSSGPVGFF. V usage is TRBV5-6 and J usage is TRBJ2-1; TCRdb's D call, TRBD1, is unchecked because there is no DNA. The CDR3 totals 11 residues. Germline values: CDR1 SGHDT, CDR2 YYEEEE.

Here the CDR3 reads CSAGDSGSQGSYNEQFF. The rearrangement links TRBV20-1 to TRBJ2-1; no DNA is available, so the TRBD1 call from TCRdb remains unchecked. The CDR3 totals 17 residues. Per germline, CDR1 DFQATT and CDR2 SNEGSKA (reference sequence).

V and J are TRBV5-1 and TRBJ2-3; TCRdb names TRBD1, which stays unverified in the absence of DNA. From germline, CDR1 is SGHRS and CDR2 YFSETQ. This CDR3 has 15 residues. The chain's CDR3 is CASSPGPDPEDRQYF.

The gene calls are TRBV7-2 and TRBJ2-1; there is no DNA to check the TCRdb D call of TRBD2. This CDR3 is built from 16 residues. Germline lookup yields CDR1 SGHTA and CDR2 FQGNSA. CDR3 protein: CASSTQGGGVNYEQFF. The full variable domain, in which reference TRBV7-2 and TRBJ2-1 provide the parts outside the CDR3, is GAGVSQSPSNKVTEKGKDVELRCDPISGHTALYWYRQSLGQGLEFLIYFQGNSAPDKSGLPSDRFSAERTGGSVSTLTIQRTQQEDSAVYLCASSTQGGGVNYEQFFGPGTRLTVL.

This sequence joins TRBV7-2 and TRBJ2-3; lacking DNA, the TRBD2 call made by TCRdb goes unchecked. Per the germline V gene, CDR1 is SGHTA and CDR2 is FQGNSA. The CDR3 is 16 residues long. The CDR3 region is CASSLAGVGLTDTQYF.

The V call is TRBV5-6, the J call TRBJ1-2; there is no DNA to check the TCRdb D call of TRBD1. Germline CDR1 SGHDT, CDR2 YYEEEE. The CDR3 contains 14 residues. This CDR3 reads CASSAVGLSYGYTF. The whole variable domain, remainder taken from reference TRBV5-6 and TRBJ1-2, is DAGVTQSPTHLIKTRGQQVTLRCSPKSGHDTVSWYQQALGQGPQFIFQYYEEEERQRGNFPDRFSGHQFPNYSSELNVNALLLGDSALYLCASSAVGLSYGYTFGSGTRLTVV.

The chain employs TRBV4-2 and TRBJ1-1; TCRdb returns TRBD1, unconfirmable since there is no DNA. CDR3 size: 14 residues. Germline values: CDR1 LGHNA, CDR2 YNFKEQ. This CDR3 reads CASSRTGKNTEAFF.

The J gene is TRBJ1-5, the V gene TRBV20-1; TCRdb returns TRBD1, unconfirmable since there is no DNA. CDR1 is DFQATT and CDR2 is SNEGSKA in the germline V gene (reference sequence). The CDR3 covers 16 residues. CDR3 region: CSAENRGQGGHQPQHF.

The V gene is TRBV11-2, the J gene TRBJ2-3; there is no DNA to check the TCRdb D call of TRBD1. The CDR3 length is 15 residues. CDR1 and CDR2 (germline): SGHAT, FQNNGV. The CDR3: CASSPVGGALDTQDF.

The genes are TRBV19 and TRBJ2-5; absent DNA, TCRdb's TRBD1 call cannot be checked. In germline, CDR1 is LNHDA, CDR2 SQIVND (reference sequence). This CDR3 is 13 amino acids long. CDR3 region: CASSMTGQETQYF.

V and J are TRBV5-1 and TRBJ1-3. Germline loops: CDR1 SGHRS, CDR2 YFSETQ. The CDR3 loop spans 16 amino acids. The CDR3 sequence is CASSLFSQGYGNTIYF.

The rearrangement links TRBV7-9 to TRBJ2-5; the TCRdb D gene call, TRBD1, has no DNA to confirm it. This CDR3 has 12 amino acids. Germline CDR1 and CDR2: SEHNR and FQNEAQ (reference sequence). CDR3 in amino acids: CASRPGKETQYF.

V usage is TRBV27 and J usage is TRBJ2-5; no DNA is available, so the TRBD1 call from TCRdb remains unchecked. Germline CDR1 reads MNHEY; CDR2 reads SMNVEV (reference sequence). The CDR3 spans 16 residues. The CDR3 loop is CASSLFASRGQETQYF.

V usage is TRBV7-8 and J usage is TRBJ2-7. The CDR3 loop spans 15 amino acids. The germline V gene encodes CDR1 SGHVS and CDR2 FQNEAQ. The CDR3 region is CASSLSRVPYYEQYF.

The J gene is TRBJ2-6, the V gene TRBV20-1. The CDR3 covers 13 residues. Germline V gene lookup returns CDR1 DFQATT and CDR2 SNEGSKA (reference sequence). This chain's CDR3 is CSAALGGANVLTF.

CDR3 sequence reads: CASSFHWIPGNTIYF. The genes are TRBV7-2 and TRBJ1-3. CDR3 length: 15 amino acids. CDR1 is SGHTA and CDR2 is FQGNSA in the germline V gene. Filled out from reference TRBV7-2 and TRBJ1-3, the complete variable domain reads GAGVSQSPSNKVTEKGKDVELRCDPISGHTALYWYRQSLGQGLEFLIYFQGNSAPDKSGLPSDRFSAERTGGSVSTLTIQRTQQEDSAVYLCASSFHWIPGNTIYFGEGSWLTVV.

This chain uses TRBV7-8 with TRBJ1-5; with no DNA, the TCRdb D assignment of TRBD1 cannot be verified. The CDR3 contains 15 residues. Germline V gives CDR1 SGHVS, CDR2 FQNEAQ. The CDR3 loop is CASSERTGGNQPQHF. Variable domain in full (rest from reference TRBV7-8 and TRBJ1-5): GAGVSQSPRYKVAKRGQDVALRCDPISGHVSLFWYQQALGQGPEFLTYFQNEAQLDKSGLPSDRFFAERPEGSVSTLKIQRTQQEDSAVYLCASSERTGGNQPQHFGDGTRLSIL.

The rearrangement joins TRBV5-1 to TRBJ1-1; TCRdb designates TRBD1, a call that cannot be tested without DNA. This CDR3 is built from 15 residues. Per the germline V gene, CDR1 is SGHRS and CDR2 is YFSETQ. This chain's CDR3 is CASKFQGGPNTEAFF.

The gene calls are TRBV30 and TRBJ2-5; no DNA is available, so the TRBD1 call from TCRdb remains unchecked. The CDR3 sequence is 13 residues long. Germline V gene lookup returns CDR1 GTSNPN and CDR2 SVGIG (reference sequence). The CDR3 spells CAWSSRGPLAQYF.

CDR3: CSALPTSGRAYNEQFF. V is TRBV29-1 and J is TRBJ2-1; the TCRdb call, TRBD2, lacks DNA for checking. This CDR3 contains 16 residues. CDR1 and CDR2 (germline): SQVTM, ANQGSEA.

The chain is built from TRBV4-3 and TRBJ2-1; without DNA, the TCRdb call of TRBD2 cannot be checked. Germline V gives CDR1 LGHNA, CDR2 YSLEER. This CDR3 region has 17 residues. CDR3 amino acids: CASSQNGPAGGYNEQFF.